The T cell receptor (beta chain) described here comes from a study of long-term antiretroviral therapy in people with HIV. Per germline, CDR1 SGHTS and CDR2 YDEGEE. The V and J ends lost 0 bases and 6 bases respectively, with 2 bases between them. CDR3 length: 11 amino acids. At the survey level, the v3.0 immunoSEQ assay was run. TCRdb's copy holds only in-frame clones and misses some; the assay was immunoSEQ multiplex PCR. The data hold some 27,000 clones, with approximately 85% observed a single time. The genes are TRBV5-8 and TRBJ2-3; D remains ambiguous. Sequencing used unsorted PBMCs, obtained 3 years after starting antiretroviral therapy. The sequence derives from a man aged 35 to 55 with HIV. The CDR3 coding sequence is TGTGCCAGCAGCTTGGGCGATACGCAGTATTTT. Amino acid sequence: CASSLGDTQYF. Together with reference TRBV5-8 and TRBJ2-3, the CDR3 gives the full variable domain: EAGVTQSPTHLIKTRGQQATLRCSPISGHTSVYWYQQALGLGLQFLLWYDEGEERNRGNFPPRFSGRQFPNYSSELNVNALELEDSALYLCASSLGDTQYFGPGTRLTVL.